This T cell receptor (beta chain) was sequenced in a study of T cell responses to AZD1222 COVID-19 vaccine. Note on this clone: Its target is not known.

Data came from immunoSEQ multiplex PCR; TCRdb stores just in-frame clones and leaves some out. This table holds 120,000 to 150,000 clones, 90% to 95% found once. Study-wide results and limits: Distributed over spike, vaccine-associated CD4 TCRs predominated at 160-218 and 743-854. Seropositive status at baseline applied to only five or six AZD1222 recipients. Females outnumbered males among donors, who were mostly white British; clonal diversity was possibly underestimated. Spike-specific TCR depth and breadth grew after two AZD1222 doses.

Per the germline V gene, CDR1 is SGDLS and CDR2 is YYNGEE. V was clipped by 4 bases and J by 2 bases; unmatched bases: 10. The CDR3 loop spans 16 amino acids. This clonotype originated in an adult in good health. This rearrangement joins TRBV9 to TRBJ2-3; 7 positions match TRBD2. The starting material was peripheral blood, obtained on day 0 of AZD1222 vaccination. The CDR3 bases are TGTGCCAGCAGCCCCCTGTCGGGAGGCCCCACAGATACGCAGTATTTT. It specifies CASSPLSGGPTDTQYF. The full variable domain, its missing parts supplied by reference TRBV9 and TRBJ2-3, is DSGVTQTPKHLITATGQRVTLRCSPRSGDLSVYWYQQSLDQGLQFLIQYYNGEERAKGNILERFSAQQFPDLHSELNLSSLELGDSALYFCASSPLSGGPTDTQYFGPGTRLTVL.